These 5 T cell receptor beta chains were sequenced from one sample in a study of T cell repertoires in cytomegalovirus infection. TCRdb ran MiXCR on the reads and lists one entry per CDR3 protein. The sample shows about 770,000 distinct CDR3 sequences, 25% to 35% of them seen only once. Which antigens these TCRs recognize remains unknown. The sequences come from cultured CD8+ T cells from PBMCs, collected from culture after CMV antigen stimulation. All receptors come from a human donor in good health (CMV status not recorded). Some clones in this sample may be carry-over from other donors' samples.

This chain joins TRBV5-6 and TRBJ2-3; D is ambiguous. The CDR3 is 14 residues long. Between the trimmed V and J ends, which lost 2 bases and 2 bases, there was a span of 9 bases. Germline CDR1 reads SGHDT; CDR2 reads YYEEEE. The CDR3 protein is CASSLEIATDTQYF. Here the CDR3 DNA reads TGTGCCAGCAGCTTAGAAATAGCCACAGATACGCAGTATTTT.

CDR3 in DNA: TGTGCCAGTAGTCCCCATAGCGGCCTCTACAATGAGCAGTTCTTC. Translation gives CASSPHSGLYNEQFF. The gene calls are TRBV19 and TRBJ2-1; TRBD2 is a possible D gene (6 bases). The CDR3 runs 15 residues. V was pared by 5 bases and J by 3 bases, with 14 bases between. The germline gives CDR1 LNHDA, CDR2 SQIVND (reference sequence).

The chain recombines TRBV5-1 with TRBJ2-1, with 7 bases lining up with TRBD1. Trimming took 4 bases from V and 4 from J; bases not matched to a gene: 11. The CDR3 has 16 residues. The germline gives CDR1 SGHRS, CDR2 YFSETQ. CDR3 sequence reads: CASSANTGAIYNEQFF. CDR3 bases: TGCGCCAGCAGCGCCAATACAGGGGCGATATACAATGAGCAGTTCTTC. The full variable domain, with the rest looked up from reference TRBV5-1 and TRBJ2-1, is KAGVTQTPRYLIKTRGQQVTLSCSPISGHRSVSWYQQTPGQGLQFLFEYFSETQRNKGNFPGRFSGRQFSNSRSEMNVSTLELGDSALYLCASSANTGAIYNEQFFGPGTRLTVL.

The chain uses TRBV5-4 and TRBJ2-1; D perhaps matches TRBD2 (6 bases). Germline V gene sequence: CDR1 SGHNT, CDR2 YYREEE (reference sequence). The CDR3 is 13 residues long. The V end was cut by 4 bases, the J end by 6 bases, with 11 bases between. As DNA, the CDR3 is TGTGCCAGCAGCCCCACTAGCACCAATGAGCAGTTCTTC. Protein sequence: CASSPTSTNEQFF.

The chain carries TRBV4-1 and TRBJ1-1, with D possibly TRBD1 on 6 matching bases. The CDR3 consists of 14 residues. In germline, CDR1 is MGHRA, CDR2 YSYEKL. The ends were cut back, 1 base at V and 11 bases at J, with 17 bases in the middle. CDR3 nucleotides: TGCGCCAGCAGCCAAGCTGACAGGTTTATTCGGGCTTTCTTT. It specifies CASSQADRFIRAFF.